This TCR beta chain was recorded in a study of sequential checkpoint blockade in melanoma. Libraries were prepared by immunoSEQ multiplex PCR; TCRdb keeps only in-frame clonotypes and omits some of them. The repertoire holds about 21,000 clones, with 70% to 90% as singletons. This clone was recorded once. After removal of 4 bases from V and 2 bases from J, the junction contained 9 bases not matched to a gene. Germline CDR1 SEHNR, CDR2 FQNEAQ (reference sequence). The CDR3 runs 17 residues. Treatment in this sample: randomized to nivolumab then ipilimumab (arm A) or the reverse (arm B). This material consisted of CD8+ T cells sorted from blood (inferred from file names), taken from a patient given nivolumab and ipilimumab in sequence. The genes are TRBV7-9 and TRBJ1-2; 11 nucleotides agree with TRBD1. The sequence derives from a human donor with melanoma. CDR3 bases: TGTGCCAGCAGCTACGGACAGGGGGCATATGGGAACTATGGCTACACCTTC. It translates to CASSYGQGAYGNYGYTF.